This is a list of T cell receptor beta chains from one sample in a study of blood T cell repertoires in COVID-19. Assay: immunoSEQ multiplex PCR; the TCRdb copy retains only in-frame clones and omits some. The sample shows around 120,000 clones, around 66% of them seen only once. The sequenced sample consisted of peripheral blood. The receptor set was obtained from a man at least 80 years old with acute or convalescent COVID-19. The CDR3 runs from the conserved cysteine through the conserved F or W. D genes are given only for firm matches. Only part of the rows carry a size: once, few, many, or a class if the clone is expanded.

V gene	clone size	J gene	D gene	CDR3 protein	CDR3 DNA
TRBV29-1	few	TRBJ1-5	TRBD1	CSAGQGGQPQHF	TGCAGCGCAGGACAGGGTGGTCAGCCCCAGCATTTT
TRBV18	NA	TRBJ2-6	TRBD2	CASSLLAGYTGANVLTF	TGTGCCAGCTCATTACTAGCGGGATACACTGGGGCCAACGTCCTGACTTTC
TRBV28	NA	TRBJ2-7	NA	CASSFSYEQYF	TGTGCCAGCAGTTTTTCTTACGAGCAGTACTTC
TRBV7-2	NA	TRBJ1-4	NA	CASSQGQGGEKLFF	TGTGCCAGCAGCCAAGGGCAGGGAGGGGAAAAACTGTTTTTT
TRBV11-3	NA	TRBJ2-2	NA	CASSFGMSNTGELFF	TGTGCCAGCAGCTTCGGGATGTCGAACACCGGGGAGCTGTTTTTT
TRBV7-2	NA	TRBJ2-5	NA	CASSFSGGKTQYF	TGTGCCAGCAGCTTCTCCGGGGGAAAGACCCAGTACTTC
TRBV28	NA	TRBJ1-2	NA	CASRGQFYGYTF	TGTGCCAGCAGAGGACAGTTCTATGGCTACACCTTC
TRBV24-1	NA	TRBJ2-3	TRBD1	CATSLGQHSTDTQYF	TGTGCCACCAGCCTGGGACAGCATAGCACAGATACGCAGTATTTT
TRBV25-1	once	TRBJ2-7	TRBD2	CASSDPSGRSYEQYF	TGTGCCAGCAGTGACCCTAGCGGGAGATCTTACGAGCAGTACTTC
TRBV5-1	few	TRBJ1-1	NA	CASSFTGNTEAFF	TGCGCCAGCAGCTTCACCGGGAACACTGAAGCTTTCTTT
TRBV19	NA	TRBJ1-3	NA	CASSIVTAGNTIYF	TGTGCCAGTAGTATTGTGACAGCTGGAAACACCATATATTTT
TRBV6-5	NA	TRBJ2-7	TRBD2	CASRGTGAGGFEQYF	TGTGCCAGCAGGGGGACTGGGGCGGGAGGTTTCGAGCAGTACTTC
TRBV5-1	NA	TRBJ2-5	NA	CASSLDLNRGWETQYF	TGCGCCAGCAGCTTGGATTTGAATAGGGGTTGGGAGACCCAGTACTTC
TRBV6-5	few	TRBJ2-1	NA	CASSPVSYNEQFF	TGTGCCAGCAGCCCCGTATCCTACAATGAGCAGTTCTTC
TRBV28	NA	TRBJ2-2	NA	CASSRKPGELFF	TGTGCCAGCAGTCGAAAGCCCGGGGAGCTGTTTTTT
TRBV7-8	many	TRBJ2-3	TRBD2	CASSAQAQGLGQQYF	TGTGCCAGCAGCGCACAAGCCCAAGGACTAGGCCAGCAGTATTTT
TRBV2	NA	TRBJ2-1	TRBD2	CASSVLEREGYEQFF	TGTGCCAGCAGTGTCCTCGAGCGGGAGGGCTATGAGCAGTTCTTC
TRBV18	NA	TRBJ2-7	TRBD2	CASSPGLAGYEQYF	TGTGCCAGCTCACCAGGACTAGCGGGCTACGAGCAGTACTTC
TRBV6-2/TRBV6-3	NA	TRBJ1-2	NA	CASSYQTNYGYTF	TGTGCCAGCAGTTACCAGACAAACTATGGCTACACCTTC
TRBV11-2	many	TRBJ2-2	NA	CASSLRFPPRELFF	TGTGCCAGCAGCTTACGGTTCCCGCCAAGGGAGCTGTTTTTT
TRBV6-5	NA	TRBJ1-1	NA	CAIWTRTNTEAFF	TGTGCCATCTGGACACGGACGAACACTGAAGCTTTCTTT
TRBV29-1	once	TRBJ1-2	TRBD1	CSVEGGRGLGYTF	TGCAGCGTTGAAGGTGGCAGGGGGCTTGGCTACACCTTC
TRBV5-4	once	TRBJ2-7	NA	CASSLREWGSGESYEQYF	TGTGCCAGCAGCTTGCGGGAGTGGGGCTCTGGGGAATCCTACGAGCAGTACTTC
TRBV10-3	NA	TRBJ1-4	TRBD1	CAISEGQGTEKLFF	TGTGCCATCAGTGAGGGACAGGGAACCGAAAAACTGTTTTTT
TRBV5-6	NA	TRBJ2-5	NA	CASSFQLRQGRYQETQYF	TGTGCCAGCAGCTTTCAGCTGAGACAAGGGAGGTACCAAGAGACCCAGTACTTC
TRBV4-3	NA	TRBJ1-4	TRBD1	CASSRQGQGTQEKLFF	TGCGCCAGCAGCCGCCAAGGACAGGGCACGCAAGAAAAACTGTTTTTT
TRBV7-9	few	TRBJ1-1	NA	CASSLARASTEAFF	TGTGCCAGCAGCTTAGCGCGGGCCTCCACTGAAGCTTTCTTT
TRBV4-3	NA	TRBJ2-7	NA	CASSQAFGRGYEQYF	TGCGCCAGCAGCCAGGCCTTTGGCAGGGGTTACGAGCAGTACTTC
TRBV28	few	TRBJ2-5	TRBD2	CASSLSLATQETQYF	TGTGCCAGCAGTCTCTCACTAGCGACTCAAGAGACCCAGTACTTC
TRBV3-1/TRBV3-2	NA	TRBJ1-3	NA	CASSQVGAGRAGNTIYF	TGTGCCAGCAGCCAAGTTGGGGCAGGGCGCGCTGGAAACACCATATATTTT
TRBV18	NA	TRBJ1-1	NA	CASSPGQNTEAFF	TGTGCCAGCTCACCGGGACAGAACACTGAAGCTTTCTTT
TRBV3-1/TRBV3-2	NA	TRBJ2-2	NA	CASSQARGSTGELFF	TGTGCCAGCAGCCAAGCCCGGGGGAGCACCGGGGAGCTGTTTTTT
TRBV2	NA	TRBJ1-1	NA	CASRIRGVNTEAFF	TGTGCCAGCAGAATCCGAGGAGTGAACACTGAAGCTTTCTTT
TRBV28	few	TRBJ1-2	NA	CASSFGSRYGYTF	TGTGCCAGCAGTTTTGGTTCGAGATATGGCTACACCTTC
TRBV27	NA	TRBJ1-1	NA	CASSPTAGTRNSEAFF	TGTGCCAGCAGTCCCACCGCCGGGACAAGGAACTCAGAAGCTTTCTTT
TRBV10-3	NA	TRBJ2-7	TRBD2	CAIGPGLAVLYEQYF	TGTGCCATCGGTCCGGGACTAGCGGTACTCTACGAGCAGTACTTC
TRBV7-8	NA	TRBJ2-7	TRBD2	CASSFGGLGVYEQYF	TGTGCCAGCAGCTTCGGGGGACTAGGCGTATACGAGCAGTACTTC
TRBV2	NA	TRBJ2-7	NA	CASSSGIYEQYF	TGTGCCAGCAGTTCGGGGATTTACGAGCAGTACTTC
TRBV28	medium-sized	TRBJ2-7	TRBD2	CASEGLGSYEQYF	TGTGCCAGCGAGGGACTAGGCTCCTACGAGCAGTACTTC
TRBV28	NA	TRBJ2-7	TRBD1	CASSLYRDRAYEQYF	TGTGCCAGCAGTTTATACCGGGACAGAGCTTACGAGCAGTACTTC
TRBV19	NA	TRBJ2-3	TRBD1	CASSMDRGLDTQYF	TGTGCCAGTAGTATGGACAGGGGGCTGGATACGCAGTATTTT
TRBV23-1	NA	TRBJ1-5	NA	CASHGAEMHQPQHF	TGCGCCAGCCACGGAGCAGAAATGCATCAGCCCCAGCATTTT